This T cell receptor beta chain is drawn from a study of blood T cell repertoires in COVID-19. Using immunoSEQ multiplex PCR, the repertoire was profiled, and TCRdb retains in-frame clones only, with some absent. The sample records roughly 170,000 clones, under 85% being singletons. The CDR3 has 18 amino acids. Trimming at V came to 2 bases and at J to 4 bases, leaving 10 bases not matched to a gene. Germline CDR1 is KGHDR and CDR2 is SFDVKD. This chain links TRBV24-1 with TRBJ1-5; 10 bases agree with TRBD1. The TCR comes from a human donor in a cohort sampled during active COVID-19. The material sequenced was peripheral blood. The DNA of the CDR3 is TGTGCCACCAGTGATTCCTTGAGGGACAGGGGTTTGAATCAGCCCCAGCATTTT. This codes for CATSDSLRDRGLNQPQHF.